The 10 T cell receptor beta chains given below trace back to one sample, sequenced in a study of blood T cell repertoires in COVID-19. Here immunoSEQ multiplex PCR was the method, and the copy in TCRdb shows in-frame clones only, minus some. This sample has about 180,000 clones, with over 75% found just once. Sequenced: peripheral blood. These receptors were taken from a man in his 60s with acute or convalescent COVID-19.

The chain recombines TRBV6-2 or TRBV6-3 with TRBJ1-1, with D hard to call. Per the germline V gene, CDR1 is MNHEY and CDR2 is SVGEGT. The CDR3 covers 16 residues. V lost 0 bases to trimming and J lost 0 bases, with 11 bases between them. The CDR3 spells CASSYSWASLNTEAFF. In DNA, the CDR3 is TGTGCCAGCAGTTACTCGTGGGCGAGTTTGAACACTGAAGCTTTCTTT.

J is TRBJ2-1 and V is TRBV4-1; 11 bases are a match to TRBD2. CDR1 and CDR2 (germline): MGHRA, YSYEKL. J was trimmed by 4 bases and V by 4 bases; bases with no gene match: 9. CDR3 size: 17 residues. CDR3 in DNA: TGCGCCAGCAGCCCGAGGGTAGCGGGAGGGGGGTACAATGAGCAGTTCTTC. It specifies CASSPRVAGGGYNEQFF.

CDR3 protein: CASSVVGGWNSPLHF. The CDR3, as DNA: TGTGCCAGCAGCGTAGTCGGCGGGTGGAATTCACCCCTCCACTTT. The J gene is TRBJ1-6, the V gene TRBV9; D is uncertain. This CDR3 is built from 15 residues. V lost 0 bases, J lost 7 bases, and 11 bases lay in between. Germline assignment: CDR1 SGDLS and CDR2 YYNGEE.

The chain carries TRBV5-4 and TRBJ2-5; 8 bases line up with TRBD1. V gave up 6 bases and J gave up 5 bases; unmatched junction bases: 12. The CDR3 is made up of 15 amino acids. Germline values: CDR1 SGHNT, CDR2 YYREEE (reference sequence). CDR3 loop: CASTTRQGTGETQYF. The CDR3 coding sequence is TGTGCCAGCACCACAAGACAGGGGACTGGGGAGACCCAGTACTTC.

This clone occurred once. V and J are TRBV28 and TRBJ2-3, with 8 bases identical to TRBD2. CDR1 and CDR2 (germline): MDHEN, SYDVKM. V gave up 5 bases and J gave up 0 bases; unmatched junction bases: 13. The CDR3 contains 18 residues. DNA of the CDR3: TGTGCCAGCAGTCCACCAATAGCGGGATCTATTAGCACAGATACGCAGTATTTT. Translation gives CASSPPIAGSISTDTQYF.

A single count supports this clone. V usage is TRBV7-9 and J usage is TRBJ1-2; 7 nucleotides align to TRBD1. The CDR3 is 14 amino acids. Trimming took 5 bases from V and 2 from J; bases not matched to a gene: 5. Germline V CDR1 and CDR2: SEHNR, FQNEAQ (reference sequence). The CDR3 DNA follows: TGTGCCAGCAGCCCGGAGGGGGCAAACTATGGCTACACCTTC. Protein: CASSPEGANYGYTF. The whole variable domain, remainder taken from reference TRBV7-9 and TRBJ1-2, is DTGVSQNPRHKITKRGQNVTFRCDPISEHNRLYWYRQTLGQGPEFLTYFQNEAQLEKSRLLSDRFSAERPKGSFSTLEIQRTEQGDSAMYLCASSPEGANYGYTFGSGTRLTVV.

The chain has TRBV2 and TRBJ2-7; D possibly corresponds to TRBD2 (5 bases). The CDR3 covers 14 residues. Between the trimmed V and J ends, which lost 7 bases and 2 bases, there was a span of 15 bases. CDR1 is SNHLY, CDR2 FYNNEI, per germline. CDR3 amino acids: CASTVDWSTYEQYF. CDR3 in DNA: TGTGCCAGCACAGTGGACTGGTCAACCTACGAGCAGTACTTC.

The chain carries TRBV6-7 and TRBJ2-7, with TRBD1 matching 9 bases. TRBV6-7 is sorted into the ORF group, with uncertain function. V was clipped by 6 bases and J by 5 bases; unmatched bases: 11. The CDR3 spans 15 residues. In DNA, the CDR3 is TGTGCCAGCAGCTTCCTCCGGGACAGGGAAGACGAGCAGTACTTC. Protein: CASSFLRDREDEQYF.

This chain connects TRBV3-1 (or the pseudogene TRBV3-2) to TRBJ2-1, with D possibly matching TRBD2 (6 bases). CDR3 size: 16 residues. Germline CDR1 LGHDT, CDR2 YNNKEL (reference sequence). V lost 0 bases and J 3 bases, leaving 12 bases between the germline ends. CDR3 nucleotide sequence: TGTGCCAGCAGCCAAGATCCCGGGAGTGACTACAATGAGCAGTTCTTC. Its protein product is CASSQDPGSDYNEQFF.

V and J are TRBV21-1 and TRBJ2-7; TRBD2 is the table's D call and was not checked against the DNA. TRBV21-1 is given as a pseudogene. This CDR3 comprises 14 residues. This CDR3 is CASRTGEEQYEQYF. The CDR3 DNA reads TGTGCCAGCCGCACGGGGGAGGAACAATACGAGCAGTACTTC.